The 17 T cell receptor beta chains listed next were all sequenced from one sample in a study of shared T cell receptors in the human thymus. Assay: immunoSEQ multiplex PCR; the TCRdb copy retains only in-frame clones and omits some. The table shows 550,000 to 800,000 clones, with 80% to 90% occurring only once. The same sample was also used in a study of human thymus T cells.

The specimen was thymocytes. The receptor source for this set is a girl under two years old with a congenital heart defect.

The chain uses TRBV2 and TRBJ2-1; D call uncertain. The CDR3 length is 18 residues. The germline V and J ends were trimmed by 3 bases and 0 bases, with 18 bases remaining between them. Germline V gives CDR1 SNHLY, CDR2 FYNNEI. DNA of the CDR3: TGTGCCAGCAGTGAGATTCCAGGCCCTCAAAGCTCCTACAATGAGCAGTTCTTC. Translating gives CASSEIPGPQSSYNEQFF.

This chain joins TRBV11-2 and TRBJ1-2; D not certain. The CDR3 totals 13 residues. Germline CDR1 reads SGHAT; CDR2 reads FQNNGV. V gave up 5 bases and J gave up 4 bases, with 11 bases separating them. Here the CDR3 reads CASSIREAYGYTF. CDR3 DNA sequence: TGTGCCAGCAGCATCCGGGAGGCCTATGGCTACACCTTC.

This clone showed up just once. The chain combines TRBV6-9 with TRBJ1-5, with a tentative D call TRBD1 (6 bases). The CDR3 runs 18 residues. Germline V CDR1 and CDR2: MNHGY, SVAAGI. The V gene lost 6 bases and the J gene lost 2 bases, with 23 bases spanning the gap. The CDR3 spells CASSPVGGAISRNQPQHF. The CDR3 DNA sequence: TGTGCCAGCAGCCCGGTGGGGGGGGCGATATCGCGCAATCAGCCCCAGCATTTT.

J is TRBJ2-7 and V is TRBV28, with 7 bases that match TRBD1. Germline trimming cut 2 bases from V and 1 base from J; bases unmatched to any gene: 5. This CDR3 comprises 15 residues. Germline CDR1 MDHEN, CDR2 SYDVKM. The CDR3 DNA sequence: TGTGCCAGCAGTTTAAGAGGACAGGTTTCCTACGAGCAGTACTTC. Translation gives CASSLRGQVSYEQYF.

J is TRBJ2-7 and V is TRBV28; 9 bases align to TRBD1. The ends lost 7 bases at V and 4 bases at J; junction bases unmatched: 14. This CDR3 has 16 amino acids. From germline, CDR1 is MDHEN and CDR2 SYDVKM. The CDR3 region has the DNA TGTGCCAGCAACCCCGGGACGGGACAGGGAGCTTACGAGCAGTACTTC. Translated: CASNPGTGQGAYEQYF.

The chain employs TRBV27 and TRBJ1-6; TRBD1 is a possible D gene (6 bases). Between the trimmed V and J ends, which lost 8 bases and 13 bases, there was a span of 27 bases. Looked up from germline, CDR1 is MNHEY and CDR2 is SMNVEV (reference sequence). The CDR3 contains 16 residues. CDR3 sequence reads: CASGYRESKFTSPLHF. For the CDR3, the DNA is TGTGCCAGCGGATACAGGGAATCTAAATTCACGTCGCCCCTCCACTTT.

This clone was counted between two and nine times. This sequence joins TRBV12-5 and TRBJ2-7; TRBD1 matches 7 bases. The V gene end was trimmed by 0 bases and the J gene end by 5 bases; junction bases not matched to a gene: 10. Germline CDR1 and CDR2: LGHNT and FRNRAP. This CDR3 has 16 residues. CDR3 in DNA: TGTGCTAGTGGTTTGGTGGGAAGGGGGCCGGATAACGAGCAGTACTTC. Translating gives CASGLVGRGPDNEQYF.

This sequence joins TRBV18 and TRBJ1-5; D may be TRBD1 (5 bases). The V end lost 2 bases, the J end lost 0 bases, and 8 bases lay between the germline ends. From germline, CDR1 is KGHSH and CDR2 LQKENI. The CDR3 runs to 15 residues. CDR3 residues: CASSPDSDSNQPQHF. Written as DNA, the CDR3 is TGTGCCAGCTCACCAGACAGCGATAGCAATCAGCCCCAGCATTTT.

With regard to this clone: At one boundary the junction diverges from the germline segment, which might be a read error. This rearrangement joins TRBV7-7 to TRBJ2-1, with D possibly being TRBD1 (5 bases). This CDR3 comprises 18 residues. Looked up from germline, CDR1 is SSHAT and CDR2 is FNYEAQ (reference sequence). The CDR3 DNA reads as TGTGCTAGCATCCAAAGATTTCAGGGTGGTCCTACGGGCAATGAGCAGTTCTTC. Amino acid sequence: CASIQRFQGGPTGNEQFF.

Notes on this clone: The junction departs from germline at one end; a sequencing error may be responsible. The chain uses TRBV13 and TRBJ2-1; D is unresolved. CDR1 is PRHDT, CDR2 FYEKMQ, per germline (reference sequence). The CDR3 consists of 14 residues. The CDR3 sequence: CASSLGPGFYEQFF. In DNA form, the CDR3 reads TGTGCCAGCAGCCTAGGGCCCGGGTTCTATGAGCAGTTCTTC.

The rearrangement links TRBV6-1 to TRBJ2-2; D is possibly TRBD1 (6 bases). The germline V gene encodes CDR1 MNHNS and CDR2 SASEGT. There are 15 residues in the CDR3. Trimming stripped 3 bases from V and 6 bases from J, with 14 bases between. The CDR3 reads CASSEGRGKAGELFF. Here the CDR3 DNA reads TGTGCCAGCAGTGAGGGCAGGGGAAAAGCCGGGGAGCTGTTTTTT.

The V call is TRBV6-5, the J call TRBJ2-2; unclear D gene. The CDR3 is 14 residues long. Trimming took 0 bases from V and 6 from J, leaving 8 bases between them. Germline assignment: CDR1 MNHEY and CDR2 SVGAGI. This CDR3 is CASSYSGRAGELFF. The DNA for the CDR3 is TGTGCCAGCAGTTACTCAGGTCGGGCCGGGGAGCTGTTTTTT.

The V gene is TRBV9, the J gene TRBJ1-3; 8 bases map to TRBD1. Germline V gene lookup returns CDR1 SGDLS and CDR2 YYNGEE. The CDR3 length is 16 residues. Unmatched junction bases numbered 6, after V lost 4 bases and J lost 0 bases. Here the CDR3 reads CASSTHRGDSGNTIYF. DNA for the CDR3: TGTGCCAGCAGCACCCACAGGGGGGACTCTGGAAACACCATATATTTT.

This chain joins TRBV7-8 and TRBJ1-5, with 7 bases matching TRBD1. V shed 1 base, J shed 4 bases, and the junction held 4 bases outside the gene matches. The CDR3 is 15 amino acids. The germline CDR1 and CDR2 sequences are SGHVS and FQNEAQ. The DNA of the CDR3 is TGTGCCAGCAGCTTAGGCAGGGGGAGGAATCAGCCCCAGCATTTT. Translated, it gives CASSLGRGRNQPQHF.

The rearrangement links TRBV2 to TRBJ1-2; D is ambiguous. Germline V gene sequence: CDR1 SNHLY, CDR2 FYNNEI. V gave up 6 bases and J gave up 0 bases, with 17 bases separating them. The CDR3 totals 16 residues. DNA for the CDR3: TGTGCCAGCAGCAGAAGGGAGGAAACTACTAACTATGGCTACACCTTC. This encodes CASSRREETTNYGYTF.

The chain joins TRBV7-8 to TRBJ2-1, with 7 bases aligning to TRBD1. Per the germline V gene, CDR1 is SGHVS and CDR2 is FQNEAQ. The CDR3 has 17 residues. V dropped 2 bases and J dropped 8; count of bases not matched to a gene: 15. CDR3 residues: CASSLFPPDRVKYEQFF. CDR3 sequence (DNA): TGTGCCAGCAGCTTATTCCCCCCCGACAGGGTAAAGTATGAGCAGTTCTTC.

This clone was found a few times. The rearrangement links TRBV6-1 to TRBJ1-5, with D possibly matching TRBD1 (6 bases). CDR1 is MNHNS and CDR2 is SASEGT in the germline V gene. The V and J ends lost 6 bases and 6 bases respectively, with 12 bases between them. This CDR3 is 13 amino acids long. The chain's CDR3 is CASRGGAGQPQHF. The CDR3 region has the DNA TGTGCCAGCAGAGGGGGGGCGGGTCAGCCCCAGCATTTT.